This T cell receptor (beta chain) stems from a study of blood T cell repertoires in COVID-19. Overall study: Sources were T cells, B-cell-depleted T cells, or PBMCs; the material itself was cDNA or gDNA.

The CDR3 has 15 amino acids. Germline CDR1 and CDR2: KGHDR and SFDVKD. Trimming shortened V by 5 bases and J by 1 base, and 13 bases separated the two germline ends. Authors' analysis steps: Researchers report that nucleated cell counts were estimated from reference gene primer amplification. Produced via immunoSEQ multiplex PCR; TCRdb's table is partial and in-frame only. V, J and clone size are those of that table, while D and trimming were read from the DNA. Among some 670,000 clones listed, about nine tenths were seen once. This clonotype was obtained from a woman between 18 and 29 years old with acute or convalescent COVID-19. Sequences were obtained from peripheral blood. The chain is built from TRBV24-1 and TRBJ2-5; D gene uncertain. The chain's CDR3 is CATSAVRQTQETQYF. In nucleotides, the CDR3 is TGTGCCACCAGTGCAGTCAGACAAACCCAAGAGACCCAGTACTTC.